Only a few counts were recorded for the clone carrying this T cell receptor (beta chain). Its specificity is unknown. This record belongs to a study of early T cells in non-severe SARS-CoV-2 infection. Study-wide context: Unsorted whole blood bulk RNA was sequenced, with unpaired chains. General study findings and limits: Reliance on VDJdb matching favored anti-spike CD8 responses; private and CD4 specificities were missed.

In the library, individual cDNA molecules carried attached unique molecular identifiers. TCRdb called the 5' RACE reads again in MiXCR, with one record for every CDR3 protein. The sample shows roughly 120,000 distinct CDR3 sequences, about 15% of them seen only once. This TCR came from an adult who was a healthcare worker with PCR-confirmed SARS-CoV-2 infection or an uninfected control (not recorded which). Sequencing was performed on whole blood.

The CDR3 DNA reads TGCGCCAGCAGCGTACGTCCGGCAGGGCAATCACCCCTCCACTTT. Translating it yields CASSVRPAGQSPLHF. The chain employs TRBV4-1 and TRBJ1-6; maybe TRBD1 (5 bases). The CDR3 extends over 15 amino acids. Germline lookup yields CDR1 MGHRA and CDR2 YSYEKL. Trimming took off 5 bases at V and 10 bases at J, with 18 bases between the two ends.